The 12 T cell receptor beta chains below all came from one sample that was sequenced in a study of blood T cell repertoires in COVID-19. Measured with immunoSEQ multiplex PCR; TCRdb has only the in-frame clones, and not every one. The table records 37,000 or so clones, approximately 80% of them present only once. The specimen was peripheral blood. These TCRs come from a man between 60 and 70 years old with active COVID-19.

J is TRBJ2-1 and V is TRBV29-1, with TRBD2 matching over 13 bases. Losses at the gene ends were 7 bases for V and 6 bases for J; bases not matched to a gene: 9. CDR3 length: 15 amino acids. Germline CDR1 SQVTM, CDR2 ANQGSEA. CDR3 region: CSARTSGGASNEQFF. CDR3 nucleotide sequence: TGCAGCGCCAGAACTAGCGGGGGGGCGTCCAATGAGCAGTTCTTC.

This clone was counted once. The V gene is TRBV4-1, the J gene TRBJ1-1, with 8 bases identical to TRBD1. The CDR3 covers 15 residues. V gave up 4 bases and J gave up 7 bases; unmatched junction bases: 11. Germline CDR1 is MGHRA and CDR2 is YSYEKL. The CDR3 nucleotides are TGCGCCAGCAGCCTATTAGGACAGGGCAGTAATGAAGCTTTCTTT. This codes for CASSLLGQGSNEAFF.

V is TRBV5-1 and J is TRBJ2-7; a weak D match, TRBD2 (5 bases). CDR3 length: 16 residues. Per germline, CDR1 SGHRS and CDR2 YFSETQ. Trimming cost V 4 bases and J 0 bases, with 17 bases left between them. The CDR3 protein is CASSIGLPAASYEQYF. CDR3 coding DNA: TGCGCCAGCAGCATCGGACTCCCTGCAGCCTCCTACGAGCAGTACTTC.

V gene TRBV9 combines with J gene TRBJ2-2, with D maybe TRBD2 (6 bases). The CDR3 sequence is 17 residues long. Germline CDR1 and CDR2: SGDLS and YYNGEE. V lost 0 bases to trimming and J lost 5 bases, with 17 bases between them. CDR3 DNA sequence: TGTGCCAGCAGCGTAGACGGAGGGAGTGTAGGGACCGGGGAGCTGTTTTTT. This translates into CASSVDGGSVGTGELFF.

The CDR3 DNA follows: TGTGCCAGCAGCCAAGACCACCCAGCGGGGGGAGAGGATGGCTACACCTTC. This sequence encodes CASSQDHPAGGEDGYTF. The V and J genes are TRBV3-1 (or the pseudogene TRBV3-2) and TRBJ1-2; D perhaps matches TRBD1 (5 bases). Germline loops: CDR1 LGHDT, CDR2 YNNKEL (reference sequence). The CDR3 runs to 17 residues. V shed 0 bases and J shed 6 bases, with 20 bases lying between them.

This rearrangement joins TRBV11-2 to TRBJ1-2, with D maybe TRBD1 (5 bases). The CDR3 is 13 amino acids. Per the germline V gene, CDR1 is SGHAT and CDR2 is FQNNGV. V was shortened by 6 bases and J by 6 bases, with 14 bases between the two germline ends. The CDR3 DNA reads TGTGCCAGCAGGCCGACAGTCACCCATGGCTACACCTTC. This gives the protein CASRPTVTHGYTF.

This clone was picked up a small number of times. V is TRBV19 and J is TRBJ1-2; 7 nucleotides match TRBD1. CDR1 and CDR2 from the germline V gene are LNHDA and SQIVND (reference sequence). The junction had 8 bases not matched to a gene; V was cut back by 6 bases and J by 4 bases. There are 14 residues in the CDR3. For the CDR3, the DNA is TGTGCCAGTAGCCCATCGGGACAGCTCTATGGCTACACCTTC. Its translation: CASSPSGQLYGYTF.

V and J are TRBV11-2 and TRBJ1-1; D ambiguous. Germline CDR1 reads SGHAT; CDR2 reads FQNNGV. The CDR3 spans 13 residues. V was clipped by 2 bases and J by 0 bases, with 4 bases between them. This CDR3 is CASSLSVNTEAFF. The CDR3 DNA follows: TGTGCCAGCAGCTTATCGGTGAACACTGAAGCTTTCTTT.

This rearrangement joins TRBV3-1 (or the pseudogene TRBV3-2) to TRBJ1-1; D remains ambiguous. The ends were cut back, 1 base at V and 3 bases at J, with 15 bases in the middle. Per germline, CDR1 LGHDT and CDR2 YNNKEL (reference sequence). The CDR3 length is 16 residues. For the CDR3, the DNA is TGTGCCAGCAGCCAAGGGGCCCTATTGGAGGACACTGAAGCTTTCTTT. This translates into CASSQGALLEDTEAFF.

The DNA for the CDR3 is TGTGCCAGCAGCCCCCGGGAGGGCGGAGGAGATACGCAGTATTTT. Its translation: CASSPREGGGDTQYF. The V and J genes are TRBV13 and TRBJ2-3; TRBD2 agrees at 8 bases. The V gene end was trimmed by 5 bases and the J gene end by 5 bases; junction bases not matched to a gene: 9. The CDR3 sequence is 15 residues long. Germline V gene data show CDR1 as PRHDT and CDR2 as FYEKMQ (reference sequence). Full variable domain (remainder filled in from reference TRBV13 and TRBJ2-3): AAGVIQSPRHLIKEKRETATLKCYPIPRHDTVYWYQQGPGQDPQFLISFYEKMQSDKGSIPDRFSAQQFSDYHSELNMSSLELGDSALYFCASSPREGGGDTQYFGPGTRLTVL.

The CDR3: CAWSTRENQPQHF. CDR3 in DNA: TGTGCCTGGAGTACGCGAGAGAATCAGCCCCAGCATTTT. The rearrangement links TRBV30 to TRBJ1-5; no clear D gene. This CDR3 comprises 13 residues. Germline lookup yields CDR1 GTSNPN and CDR2 SVGIG (reference sequence). With 2 bases removed from V and 4 bases from J, the gap between germline ends came to 9 bases.

The chain has TRBV7-3 and TRBJ2-5; 14 bases are a match to TRBD2. V was pared by 5 bases and J by 1 base, with 0 bases of the junction left unmatched. Germline V gives CDR1 SGHTA, CDR2 FQGTGA. The CDR3 runs 15 residues. In nucleotides, the CDR3 is TGTGCCAGCAGCGGGACTAGCGGGAGCCAAGAGACCCAGTACTTC. It is translated as CASSGTSGSQETQYF.